One and the same sample provided the 26 T cell receptor beta chains below, sequenced in a study of shared clonotypes between healthy human individuals. The table came from immunoSEQ multiplex PCR; TCRdb's copy has only in-frame clones and leaves some out. This table holds 450,000 to 500,000 clones, less than 80% found once. The sequenced sample was PBMCs. All receptors derive from a woman between 40 and 50 years old in good health. Some clones in this sample may be carry-over from other donors' samples.

The chain is built from TRBV9 and TRBJ2-2; D possibly matches TRBD1 or TRBD2 (5 bases each). V gave up 2 bases and J gave up 0 bases, with 11 bases separating them. The CDR3 has 16 amino acids. Germline V gene sequence: CDR1 SGDLS, CDR2 YYNGEE. The CDR3 DNA sequence: TGTGCCAGCAGCGTGCTTGGGGGATCGAACACCGGGGAGCTGTTTTTT. Residues: CASSVLGGSNTGELFF.

This clone was counted ten times or more. This sequence joins TRBV28 and TRBJ1-6; D not resolved. The CDR3 covers 13 residues. Germline CDR1 and CDR2: MDHEN and SYDVKM. Deletions cut 2 bases from V and 6 bases from J, with 5 bases between. The CDR3 sequence: CASSLSRNSPLHF. The CDR3 nucleotides read TGTGCCAGCAGTTTAAGTCGTAATTCACCCCTCCACTTT.

The chain carries TRBV5-1 and TRBJ2-7; the D gene could be TRBD1 or TRBD2 (6 bases each). There are 15 residues in the CDR3. Trimming left V 0 bases short and J 3 bases short, with 13 bases between. Germline V gives CDR1 SGHRS, CDR2 YFSETQ. As DNA, the CDR3 is TGCGCCAGCAGCTTGGAAGGGGGGTTTCACTACGAGCAGTACTTC. Amino acid sequence: CASSLEGGFHYEQYF.

The chain carries TRBV6-5 and TRBJ1-2; D gene ambiguous. Per the germline V gene, CDR1 is MNHEY and CDR2 is SVGAGI. Trimming took off 4 bases at V and 8 bases at J, with 11 bases between the two ends. The CDR3 loop spans 12 amino acids. As DNA, the CDR3 is TGTGCCAGCAGTTCCTCGGGCGGCGGCTACACCTTC. Translating gives CASSSSGGGYTF.

This clone was observed a few times. Its ends do not fully match the called genes, so a read error is possible. V is TRBV7-7 and J is TRBJ2-5; TRBD2 agrees at 14 bases. This CDR3 comprises 15 residues. Germline CDR1 SSHAT, CDR2 FNYEAQ (reference sequence). The CDR3 region has the DNA TGTGCTAGCAGCTCGGGACTAGCGGGAGAAGAGACCCAGTACTTC. This codes for CASSSGLAGEETQYF.

The rearrangement links TRBV28 to TRBJ2-2, with 7 bases matching TRBD2. Trimming took 3 bases from V and 5 from J; bases not matched to a gene: 9. The germline V gene encodes CDR1 MDHEN and CDR2 SYDVKM. The CDR3 runs 16 residues. The CDR3 is CASSLTSSRRTGELFF. CDR3 sequence (DNA): TGTGCCAGCAGTTTGACTAGCAGTAGAAGAACCGGGGAGCTGTTTTTT.

This chain links TRBV5-1 with TRBJ2-2; tentatively, D is TRBD2 (6 bases). Germline V gives CDR1 SGHRS, CDR2 YFSETQ. The CDR3 is 15 residues long. Trimming stripped 0 bases from V and 5 bases from J, with 11 bases between. DNA of the CDR3: TGCGCCAGCAGCTTGGCGGAGGGGCTAACCGGGGAGCTGTTTTTT. The encoded protein is CASSLAEGLTGELFF.

This clone was counted once. The gene calls are TRBV19 and TRBJ1-3; perhaps TRBD1 as D (5 bases). CDR3 size: 15 residues. The ends were cut back, 6 bases at V and 0 bases at J, with 12 bases in the middle. Germline loops: CDR1 LNHDA, CDR2 SQIVND (reference sequence). The CDR3 DNA follows: TGTGCCAGTAGCGAGGGGCAATCCTCTGGAAACACCATATATTTT. Its protein is CASSEGQSSGNTIYF.

The genes are TRBV19 and TRBJ1-1; TRBD1 is a possible D gene (6 bases). V lost 6 bases and J 6 bases, leaving 17 bases between the germline ends. The CDR3 runs to 14 residues. CDR1 is LNHDA and CDR2 is SQIVND in the germline V gene (reference sequence). The CDR3 region is CASSLFGDTSEAFF. The DNA for the CDR3 is TGTGCCAGTAGCCTATTCGGGGACACGTCTGAAGCTTTCTTT.

The chain recombines TRBV6-5 with TRBJ2-5, with 7 bases lining up with TRBD2. V gave up 1 base and J gave up 1 base; unmatched junction bases: 3. The CDR3 consists of 15 residues. Germline V lookup: CDR1 MNHEY, CDR2 SVGAGI. The CDR3 is CASSYLGTTQETQYF. CDR3 nucleotides: TGTGCCAGCAGTTACTTAGGGACTACCCAAGAGACCCAGTACTTC.

The CDR3 sequence is CASSLPAEGQGVRTQYF. CDR3 coding DNA: TGTGCCAGCAGTTTACCCGCGGAAGGACAGGGCGTTCGGACGCAGTATTTT. The chain links TRBV27 to TRBJ2-3; 8 positions match TRBD1. The CDR3 is 17 residues long. CDR1 is MNHEY, CDR2 SMNVEV, per germline (reference sequence). V trimming: 2 bases; J trimming: 9 bases; junction bases outside the gene matches: 16.

V gene TRBV6-1 combines with J gene TRBJ1-2; weak D call: TRBD1 (6 bases). CDR1 and CDR2 (germline): MNHNS, SASEGT. Trimming pared 6 bases from V and 2 bases from J, leaving 10 bases between. CDR3 length: 13 amino acids. The CDR3 DNA is TGTGCCAGCAGCCCGGGGGCGAACTATGGCTACACCTTC. It translates to CASSPGANYGYTF.

To note about this clone: Other DNA variants within this sample encode the same CDR3. The chain carries TRBV7-9 and TRBJ1-5, with no clear D. The CDR3 consists of 12 residues. CDR1 is SEHNR and CDR2 is FQNEAQ in the germline V gene (reference sequence). Trimming left V 1 base short and J 7 bases short, with 5 bases between. CDR3 residues: CASSLVGQPQHF. In DNA form, the CDR3 reads TGTGCCAGCAGCTTAGTCGGACAGCCCCAGCATTTT.

J is TRBJ1-2 and V is TRBV2; no definite D call. V gave up 5 bases and J gave up 5 bases, with 9 bases separating them. The germline gives CDR1 SNHLY, CDR2 FYNNEI. The CDR3 is 12 residues long. This CDR3 reads CASSPESYGYTF. CDR3 nucleotide sequence: TGTGCCAGCAGTCCAGAGAGTTATGGCTACACCTTC.

This chain connects TRBV11-1 to TRBJ2-3; 7 bases are shared with TRBD2. V dropped 3 bases and J dropped 4; count of bases not matched to a gene: 7. Germline values: CDR1 SGHAT, CDR2 FQDESV (reference sequence). The CDR3 runs 15 residues. CDR3 region: CASSFWGGSPDTQYF. Written as DNA, the CDR3 is TGTGCCAGCAGCTTTTGGGGGGGTTCTCCAGATACGCAGTATTTT.

This clone occurred a few times. The rearrangement joins TRBV30 to TRBJ1-5, with D tentatively TRBD1 (5 bases). The germline CDR1 and CDR2 sequences are GTSNPN and SVGIG (reference sequence). V was clipped by 7 bases and J by 7 bases, with 17 bases between them. The CDR3 covers 13 residues. The CDR3 loop reads CALTRGSGQPQHF. DNA for the CDR3: TGTGCCTTAACTCGGGGGTCGGGGCAGCCCCAGCATTTT. The variable domain in full, completed from reference TRBV30 and TRBJ1-5, reads SQTIHQWPATLVQPVGSPLSLECTVEGTSNPNLYWYRQAAGRGLQLLFYSVGIGQISSEVPQNLSASRPQDRQFILSSKKLLLSDSGFYLCALTRGSGQPQHFGDGTRLSIL.

V and J are TRBV29-1 and TRBJ2-1, with D possibly matching TRBD2 (6 bases). The CDR3 consists of 14 residues. Per the germline V gene, CDR1 is SQVTM and CDR2 is ANQGSEA. V lost 5 bases and J 3 bases, leaving 14 bases between the germline ends. CDR3 residues: CSVRNGSSYNEQFF. The CDR3 nucleotides read TGCAGCGTTCGAAACGGGAGCAGCTACAATGAGCAGTTCTTC.

J is TRBJ2-7 and V is TRBV6-6; TRBD1 aligns across 9 bases. The CDR3 contains 14 residues. CDR1 and CDR2 from the germline V gene are MNHNY and SVGAGI (reference sequence). With V trimmed by 0 bases and J by 3 bases, 0 bases remained unmatched. The CDR3 region has the DNA TGTGCCAGCAGTTACTCGGGACAGGGCTACGAGCAGTACTTC. Translated, it gives CASSYSGQGYEQYF.

In this sample, this clone turned up a few times. The J gene is TRBJ1-2, the V gene TRBV4-1; no clear D. The V and J ends lost 10 bases and 6 bases respectively, with 21 bases between them. CDR3 length: 14 amino acids. The germline CDR1 and CDR2 sequences are MGHRA and YSYEKL. The CDR3: CATSARTERDGYTF. CDR3 bases: TGCGCCACTTCGGCGCGAACAGAACGCGATGGCTACACCTTC.

The J gene is TRBJ2-3, the V gene TRBV9, with D hard to call. Trimming removed 0 bases from V and 1 base from J, with 15 bases in between. Germline V gene lookup returns CDR1 SGDLS and CDR2 YYNGEE. The CDR3 length is 17 residues. CDR3 in amino acids: CASSVGITPQGTDTQYF. The CDR3, as DNA: TGTGCCAGCAGCGTAGGTATCACTCCCCAGGGCACAGATACGCAGTATTTT.

The chain carries TRBV5-8 and TRBJ1-3; possibly TRBD1 for D (6 bases). CDR3 length: 14 residues. Germline assignment: CDR1 SGHTS and CDR2 YDEGEE. Between the trimmed V and J ends, which lost 2 bases and 2 bases, there was a span of 8 bases. CDR3 in amino acids: CASSLGGTGNTIYF. Written as DNA, the CDR3 is TGTGCCAGCAGCTTAGGGGGGACTGGAAACACCATATATTTT.

The V call is TRBV4-1, the J call TRBJ1-5; TRBD1 is a possible D gene (6 bases). With 0 bases removed from V and 1 base from J, the gap between germline ends came to 13 bases. This CDR3 is 17 amino acids long. Looked up from germline, CDR1 is MGHRA and CDR2 is YSYEKL. CDR3 coding DNA: TGCGCCAGCAGCCAAGATAACCGGGGGCTAAGCAATCAGCCCCAGCATTTT. The encoded protein is CASSQDNRGLSNQPQHF.

Only a few counts were recorded for this clone. The genes are TRBV5-1 and TRBJ1-3; D might be TRBD1 (6 bases). Germline lookup yields CDR1 SGHRS and CDR2 YFSETQ. V shed 4 bases and J shed 4 bases, with 15 bases lying between them. CDR3 size: 15 residues. The CDR3: CASSAQGNFGNTIYF. The CDR3, as DNA: TGCGCCAGCAGCGCTCAGGGGAATTTCGGAAACACCATATATTTT.

The genes are TRBV2 and TRBJ2-7, with 7 bases identical to TRBD1. Germline V gene data show CDR1 as SNHLY and CDR2 as FYNNEI. The CDR3 spans 13 residues. The V segment lost 6 bases and the J segment 4 bases; nucleotides outside the gene matches: 6. CDR3 in amino acids: CASSPGQSYEQYF. CDR3 bases: TGTGCCAGCAGCCCGGGACAGTCGTACGAGCAGTACTTC.

The rearrangement links TRBV2 to TRBJ2-7; D may be TRBD1 (6 bases). Germline CDR1 and CDR2: SNHLY and FYNNEI. The CDR3 consists of 15 residues. Trimming left V 6 bases short and J 2 bases short, with 17 bases between. The CDR3 DNA sequence: TGTGCCAGCAGCGCTCCAGGGGAGTTAGCCTACGAGCAGTACTTC. As protein: CASSAPGELAYEQYF.

The V call is TRBV30, the J call TRBJ1-2; TRBD1 matches at 7 bases. The V gene's germline CDR1 is GTSNPN and CDR2 SVGIG (reference sequence). With 3 bases clipped from V and 2 bases from J, the junction kept 6 bases outside the gene matches. The length of the CDR3 is 14 residues. The CDR3 reads CAWRHRGGNYGYTF. DNA for the CDR3: TGTGCCTGGAGGCACAGGGGCGGCAACTATGGCTACACCTTC.